Shown below are 30 T cell receptor beta chains from a single sample sequenced in a study of cytomegalovirus exposure and HLA in healthy donors. PCR involved 60 Vbeta and 13 Jbeta primers. The assay was immunoSEQ multiplex PCR, and TCRdb's table has in-frame clones only and misses some. This sample has about 160,000 clones, with roughly 82% found just once. Sequenced: PBMCs. Receptors were obtained from a girl aged 10 to 17 in good health and CMV-seropositive.

The V call is TRBV5-1, the J call TRBJ2-1, with D perhaps matching TRBD2 (5 bases). From germline, CDR1 is SGHRS and CDR2 YFSETQ. This CDR3 has 16 residues. V dropped 4 bases and J dropped 1 base, with 15 bases sitting between them. CDR3 DNA: TGCGCCAGCAGCCCCCCCGGGGTAGGGTCCTACAATGAGCAGTTCTTC. It codes for CASSPPGVGSYNEQFF.

The chain combines TRBV7-2 with TRBJ2-5; weak D call: TRBD2 (6 bases). CDR3 length: 15 residues. Germline CDR1 reads SGHTA; CDR2 reads FQGNSA. With 3 bases removed from V and 2 bases from J, the gap between germline ends came to 13 bases. CDR3 in amino acids: CASSFSPGLQETQYF. The CDR3, as DNA: TGTGCCAGCAGCTTTTCACCGGGACTGCAAGAGACCCAGTACTTC. The full variable domain, in which reference TRBV7-2 and TRBJ2-5 provide the parts outside the CDR3, is GAGVSQSPSNKVTEKGKDVELRCDPISGHTALYWYRQSLGQGLEFLIYFQGNSAPDKSGLPSDRFSAERTGGSVSTLTIQRTQQEDSAVYLCASSFSPGLQETQYFGPGTRLLVL.

This rearrangement joins TRBV19 to TRBJ1-1; D unclear. V lost 1 base and J lost 4, with 16 bases in between. Per germline, CDR1 LNHDA and CDR2 SQIVND (reference sequence). The CDR3 contains 16 residues. CDR3 loop: CASSIVFRGLVTEAFF. The CDR3 DNA sequence: TGTGCCAGTAGTATAGTTTTTCGGGGTTTGGTCACTGAAGCTTTCTTT.

The V and J genes are TRBV28 and TRBJ1-1; TRBD1 agrees at 9 bases. The CDR3 runs 16 residues. CDR1 MDHEN and CDR2 SYDVKM come from the germline V gene. The J segment lost 3 bases and the V segment lost 5 bases, leaving 10 bases of the junction unmatched. The CDR3 loop is CASSVAFGTGYTEAFF. Written as DNA, the CDR3 is TGTGCCAGCAGTGTCGCTTTCGGGACAGGGTACACTGAAGCTTTCTTT.

This chain links TRBV5-1 with TRBJ2-2, with 8 bases matching TRBD1. Germline assignment: CDR1 SGHRS and CDR2 YFSETQ. The CDR3 runs to 17 residues. Losses at the gene ends were 0 bases for V and 1 base for J; bases not matched to a gene: 5. The CDR3 coding sequence is TGCGCCAGCAGCTTGGCCAGGGGACAGGAGAACACCGGGGAGCTGTTTTTT. This gives the protein CASSLARGQENTGELFF. The full variable domain, rest sourced from reference TRBV5-1 and TRBJ2-2, is KAGVTQTPRYLIKTRGQQVTLSCSPISGHRSVSWYQQTPGQGLQFLFEYFSETQRNKGNFPGRFSGRQFSNSRSEMNVSTLELGDSALYLCASSLARGQENTGELFFGEGSRLTVL.

The chain couples TRBV12-5 to TRBJ2-2, with no clear D. CDR1 LGHNT and CDR2 FRNRAP come from the germline V gene. V lost 7 bases to trimming and J lost 6 bases, with 6 bases between them. This CDR3 is 11 amino acids long. The CDR3 sequence: CASASSGELFF. The DNA for the CDR3 is TGTGCTAGTGCTTCGTCCGGGGAGCTGTTTTTT.

The CDR3 sequence: CAISEQGSRGSEAFF. In DNA form, the CDR3 reads TGTGCCATCAGTGAACAGGGGTCCCGGGGGTCTGAAGCTTTCTTT. This chain joins TRBV10-3 and TRBJ1-1, with 7 bases fitting TRBD1. V lost 3 bases and J lost 6; bases outside the gene matches: 10. CDR1 is ENHRY and CDR2 is SYGVKD in the germline V gene. The CDR3 is 15 residues long.

V is TRBV9 and J is TRBJ2-3, with D possibly matching TRBD2 (6 bases). The CDR3 has 17 residues. Germline V lookup: CDR1 SGDLS, CDR2 YYNGEE. Between the trimmed V and J ends, which lost 0 bases and 3 bases, there was a span of 17 bases. The CDR3 loop reads CASSVGEVGAFTDTQYF. The CDR3, as DNA: TGTGCCAGCAGCGTAGGGGAGGTAGGGGCGTTTACAGATACGCAGTATTTT. The full variable domain, its missing parts supplied by reference TRBV9 and TRBJ2-3, is DSGVTQTPKHLITATGQRVTLRCSPRSGDLSVYWYQQSLDQGLQFLIQYYNGEERAKGNILERFSAQQFPDLHSELNLSSLELGDSALYFCASSVGEVGAFTDTQYFGPGTRLTVL.

The chain couples TRBV28 to TRBJ2-7; unclear D gene. V dropped 4 bases and J dropped 2 bases, with 3 bases sitting between them. CDR3 length: 11 residues. Germline CDR1 is MDHEN and CDR2 is SYDVKM. The CDR3 is CASSSTYEQYF. The CDR3 nucleotides are TGTGCCAGCAGTTCAACCTACGAGCAGTACTTC. Full variable domain (missing parts from reference TRBV28 and TRBJ2-7): DVKVTQSSRYLVKRTGEKVFLECVQDMDHENMFWYRQDPGLGLRLIYFSYDVKMKEKGDIPEGYSVSREKKERFSLILESASTNQTSMYLCASSSTYEQYFGPGTRLTVT.

This clone has just a few counts. The DNA for the CDR3 is TGTGCCACCTCGTCGGACAGCAACTATGGCTACACCTTC. This codes for CATSSDSNYGYTF. The genes are TRBV25-1 and TRBJ1-2; weak D call: TRBD1 (6 bases). This CDR3 is 13 amino acids long. Trimming removed 10 bases at V and 2 bases at J, with 14 bases between. CDR1 is MGHDK and CDR2 is SYGVNS in the germline V gene.

CDR3 DNA: TGTGCCTGGAGTCGGGGGGCGATCCGTAACTATGGCTACACCTTC. Translated: CAWSRGAIRNYGYTF. The V call is TRBV30, the J call TRBJ1-2; possible D gene TRBD1, 6 bases. CDR1 is GTSNPN, CDR2 SVGIG, per germline (reference sequence). The ends were cut back, 2 bases at V and 1 base at J, with 14 bases in the middle. The CDR3 extends over 15 amino acids.

This chain joins TRBV28 and TRBJ1-1, with 7 bases lining up with TRBD1. The CDR3 is 14 residues long. CDR1 and CDR2 (germline): MDHEN, SYDVKM. V lost 11 bases, J lost 9 bases, and 18 bases stayed unmatched. CDR3 region: CAGGGSGGSTKAFF. As DNA, the CDR3 is TGTGCCGGAGGGGGGTCAGGGGGGTCAACTAAAGCTTTCTTT.

The chain combines TRBV19 with TRBJ2-2; perhaps TRBD1 as D (5 bases). The CDR3 runs 14 residues. CDR1 and CDR2 (germline): LNHDA, SQIVND (reference sequence). The V end lost 7 bases, the J end lost 0 bases, and 9 bases lay between the germline ends. CDR3 residues: CASNHRSNTGELFF. The CDR3 DNA sequence: TGTGCCAGTAATCACAGGTCGAACACCGGGGAGCTGTTTTTT.

The rearrangement joins TRBV13 to TRBJ2-7; maybe TRBD2 (6 bases). CDR1 is PRHDT and CDR2 is FYEKMQ in the germline V gene (reference sequence). The V end lost 3 bases, the J end lost 3 bases, and 12 bases lay between the germline ends. The CDR3 consists of 14 residues. The CDR3: CASSFGGGLYEQYF. The CDR3 region has the DNA TGTGCCAGCAGCTTCGGGGGAGGACTCTACGAGCAGTACTTC.

DNA of the CDR3: TGTGCCAGCAGCTTTGGACAGGGGGCCGGTGGCTACACCTTC. Translating gives CASSFGQGAGGYTF. The chain is built from TRBV5-8 and TRBJ1-2, with 11 bases identical to TRBD1. Germline V gene data show CDR1 as SGHTS and CDR2 as YDEGEE. V lost 2 bases to trimming and J lost 7 bases; unmatched junction nucleotides: 4. The CDR3 runs to 14 residues.

The V call is TRBV4-2, the J call TRBJ2-4; 10 bases match TRBD2. V lost 0 bases and J lost 4; bases outside the gene matches: 6. Germline assignment: CDR1 LGHNA and CDR2 YNFKEQ. The CDR3 extends over 17 amino acids. DNA of the CDR3: TGTGCCAGCAGCCAAGAGGGCCTAGCGGGAGTGAAAAACATTCAGTACTTC. Its protein product is CASSQEGLAGVKNIQYF.

The chain has TRBV6-1 and TRBJ1-1; TRBD1 agrees at 7 bases. The CDR3 length is 15 residues. Per germline, CDR1 MNHNS and CDR2 SASEGT. V was clipped by 2 bases and J by 0 bases; unmatched bases: 3. DNA of the CDR3: TGTGCCAGCAGTGAAATGGGACAGATGAACACTGAAGCTTTCTTT. The encoded protein is CASSEMGQMNTEAFF.

J is TRBJ1-4 and V is TRBV15; tentative D call: TRBD1 (5 bases). Per germline, CDR1 LNHNV and CDR2 YYDKDF (reference sequence). The CDR3 consists of 16 residues. V dropped 1 base and J dropped 5 bases, with 14 bases sitting between them. The CDR3 is CATSRVQGFGNEKLFF. In nucleotides, the CDR3 is TGTGCCACCAGCAGAGTCCAGGGTTTTGGGAATGAAAAACTGTTTTTT.

This chain joins TRBV11-3 and TRBJ2-2; D unresolved. Germline assignment: CDR1 SGHNT and CDR2 YENEEA. V gave up 1 base and J gave up 7 bases, with 4 bases separating them. This CDR3 spans 12 amino acids. The CDR3 sequence is CASSLVRGELFF. Here the CDR3 DNA reads TGTGCCAGCAGCTTAGTGCGCGGGGAGCTGTTTTTT.

The gene calls are TRBV27 and TRBJ1-4, with TRBD1 identical over 7 bases. CDR3 length: 15 residues. In germline, CDR1 is MNHEY, CDR2 SMNVEV (reference sequence). Trimming at V came to 5 bases and at J to 8 bases, leaving 11 bases not matched to a gene. The CDR3 nucleotides are TGTGCCAGCAGTCCGACGAGGGGGCAGTTAGAAAAACTGTTTTTT. Translated, it gives CASSPTRGQLEKLFF.

The chain recombines TRBV11-3 with TRBJ2-1; TRBD1 matches at 8 bases. The trim removed 6 bases at V and 8 bases at J, leaving 12 bases unmatched. Germline V gene sequence: CDR1 SGHNT, CDR2 YENEEA. The CDR3 totals 15 residues. The CDR3, as DNA: TGTGCCAGCAGTTTGGCGGCAGGGGGCGCCTATGAGCAGTTCTTC. It encodes CASSLAAGGAYEQFF. Complete variable domain (other parts from reference TRBV11-3 and TRBJ2-1): EAGVVQSPRYKIIEKKQPVAFWCNPISGHNTLYWYLQNLGQGPELLIRYENEEAVDDSQLPKDRFSAERLKGVDSTLKIQPAELGDSAVYLCASSLAAGGAYEQFFGPGTRLTVL.

The V and J genes are TRBV9 and TRBJ2-7, with 7 bases aligning to TRBD2. CDR3 length: 15 residues. Trimming took 3 bases from V and 3 from J; bases not matched to a gene: 9. Germline V lookup: CDR1 SGDLS, CDR2 YYNGEE. CDR3 protein: CASSGRREFGYEQYF. CDR3 bases: TGTGCCAGCAGCGGACGGCGGGAGTTCGGCTACGAGCAGTACTTC.

The J gene is TRBJ2-7, the V gene TRBV4-2, with D possibly TRBD1 on 5 matching bases. Per germline, CDR1 LGHNA and CDR2 YNFKEQ. The CDR3 contains 16 residues. V was shortened by 3 bases and J by 6 bases, with 21 bases between the two germline ends. This CDR3 is CASSQDPWMTDSEQYF. The CDR3 DNA reads as TGTGCCAGCAGCCAGGATCCGTGGATGACAGACTCCGAGCAGTACTTC.

This clone was detected once. The chain joins TRBV13 to TRBJ2-7; 10 bases line up with TRBD1. CDR1 and CDR2 from the germline V gene are PRHDT and FYEKMQ (reference sequence). This CDR3 spans 16 amino acids. Germline trimming cut 4 bases from V and 6 bases from J; bases unmatched to any gene: 12. Written as DNA, the CDR3 is TGTGCCAGCAGCTCTGCGACAGGGGGCGCGGCGGCCGAGCAGTACTTC. Translation: CASSSATGGAAAEQYF.

This rearrangement joins TRBV9 to TRBJ2-3; D gene unclear. Germline CDR1 SGDLS, CDR2 YYNGEE. This CDR3 has 12 residues. Trimming left V 1 base short and J 6 bases short, with 6 bases between. The CDR3 nucleotides read TGTGCCAGCAGCGTATCCCTCGATACGCAGTATTTT. It is translated as CASSVSLDTQYF.

The V and J genes are TRBV7-9 and TRBJ1-1; D is perhaps TRBD1 (5 bases). Germline loops: CDR1 SEHNR, CDR2 FQNEAQ (reference sequence). V gave up 4 bases and J gave up 7 bases, with 10 bases separating them. The CDR3 has 12 residues. The CDR3 reads CASSWGDGEAFF. CDR3 coding DNA: TGTGCCAGCAGCTGGGGGGACGGTGAAGCTTTCTTT.

The chain joins TRBV7-8 to TRBJ1-1; D remains unclear. Germline V lookup: CDR1 SGHVS, CDR2 FQNEAQ. The CDR3 covers 14 residues. V lost 2 bases and J lost 2, with 9 bases in between. This CDR3 reads CASSLRGLNTEAFF. CDR3 nucleotide sequence: TGTGCCAGCAGCTTACGCGGCCTCAACACTGAAGCTTTCTTT.

The chain recombines TRBV4-2 with TRBJ2-1; 9 bases match TRBD2. This CDR3 region has 17 residues. From germline, CDR1 is LGHNA and CDR2 YNFKEQ. The J segment lost 1 base and the V segment lost 0 bases, leaving 4 bases of the junction unmatched. Written as DNA, the CDR3 is TGTGCCAGCAGCCAAGAGGAAGCGGGGGGTTCCTACAATGAGCAGTTCTTC. Its translation: CASSQEEAGGSYNEQFF.

This clone was seen only once. V gene TRBV7-9 combines with J gene TRBJ2-7, with 9 bases aligning to TRBD1. The germline V gene encodes CDR1 SEHNR and CDR2 FQNEAQ (reference sequence). CDR3 length equals 15 residues. J lost 7 bases, V lost 7 bases, and 14 bases had no gene match. The CDR3 region has the DNA TGTGCCAGCACCACGGGCCAACAGGGGGCGGGGGAGCAGTACTTC. Its protein product is CASTTGQQGAGEQYF.

The chain carries TRBV7-3 and TRBJ1-2; no definite D call. The CDR3 consists of 16 residues. Trimming stripped 0 bases from V and 1 base from J, with 12 bases between. The V gene's germline CDR1 is SGHTA and CDR2 FQGTGA. The CDR3 here is CASSLTGPSDNYGYTF. The CDR3 nucleotides read TGTGCCAGCAGCTTAACTGGGCCTTCTGATAACTATGGCTACACCTTC.